This T cell receptor (beta chain) was documented in a study of blood T cell repertoires in COVID-19 (dated by TCRdb to 2019 to 2021). In the study overall: Collaborator samples came from the United States, Italy and Spain and covered acute and convalescent phases of COVID-19. The material from the prospective study consisted of cDNA or gDNA derived from T cells, B-cell-depleted T cells, or PBMCs. Subjects who had been exposed to COVID-19, were actively infected with it, or had recovered from it provided the deeply sampled blood TCRbeta repertoires that made up the dataset. The repertoires were released in a freely available public database intended as a resource for research on the immune response to SARS-CoV-2. Samples were obtained from the ongoing ImmuneRACE study (first 160 participants) and from 1,254 subjects provided by 6 global collaborators. A de-identified subject ID, COVID-19 status, age in years and sex were almost always included in the sample metadata. Where available, HLA class I and class II types were obtained from metadata supplied by the sample provider rather than from assay-based typing. The full study reports these points: How much clinical and demographic metadata was included differed by source and by participant, and the metadata was provided uncurated.

Turning to this clone: No cognate antigen has been identified for it. Base qualities are not provided; no much larger clone lies one nucleotide away.

The immunoSEQ Assay, a bias-controlled multiplex PCR, was used to amplify TCRbeta CDR3 regions from genomic DNA. The published analysis was carried out like this. Nucleated cell counts per sample were estimated from amplification of reference gene primers within the assay. Sequence reads were collapsed and filtered to measure the absolute abundance of every unique TCRbeta CDR3 rearrangement. Productive Simpson clonality was computed per sample as the square root of Simpson's diversity index over productive rearrangements. Not all clones reach the TCRdb copy of this immuneACCESS table, which keeps in-frame sequences only. Checked studies attribute under half of the gap to unresolved V genes and leave the rest unexplained. V, J and clone size are taken as reported in that table, and D and trimming were inferred from the DNA itself. The sample table records more than 45,000 clones; roughly nine tenths of these occur just once. Of the sample, 8% to 9% is held by the ten largest clones.

The cysteine opens and the phenylalanine closes a CDR3 of 17 amino acids. The retained sequence is limited to the CDR3, 51 bases, with the frame set at the first base. Looking up the germline V gene yields CDR1 SGHVS and CDR2 FNYEAQ. At the junction V is shortened by 5 bases and J by 0 bases, with 17 bases in between. Whole blood was collected in K2EDTA tubes by collaborating institutions according to the institutions' own protocols. For TCRbeta analysis, collaborators shipped samples in one of three forms: frozen whole blood, isolated PBMCs, or DNA extracted from either of those sample types. The receptor's source is a woman between 70 and 85 years old with active COVID-19. The chain uses TRBV7-6 and TRBJ1-3; the D gene identity is not certain. The sample consisted of peripheral blood. The DNA is as follows: TGTGCCAGCAGCCTAAAGACGGTGACTCTCTCTGGAAACACCATATATTTT. The encoded protein is CASSLKTVTLSGNTIYF.